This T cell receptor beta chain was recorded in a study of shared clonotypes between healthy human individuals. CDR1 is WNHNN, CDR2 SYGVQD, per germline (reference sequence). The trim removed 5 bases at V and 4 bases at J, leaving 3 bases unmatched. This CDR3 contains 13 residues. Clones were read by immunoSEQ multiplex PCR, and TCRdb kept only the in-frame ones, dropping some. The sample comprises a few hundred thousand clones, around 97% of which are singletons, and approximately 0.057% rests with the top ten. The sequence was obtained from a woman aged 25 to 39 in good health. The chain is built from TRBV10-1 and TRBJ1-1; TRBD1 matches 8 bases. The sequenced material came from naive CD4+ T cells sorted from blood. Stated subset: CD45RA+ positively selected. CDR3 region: CASSRQGSTEAFF. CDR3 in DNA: TGCGCCAGCAGTCGACAGGGGAGCACTGAAGCTTTCTTT.